This T cell receptor beta chain is drawn from a study of post-analysis software for immune sequencing data. Study at large: Included courses were relapsing-remitting and secondary progressive multiple sclerosis; progressive-relapsing multiple sclerosis was also included. Study observations and caveats: A few TRBV segments occurring more often in patients than controls included TRBV5-6, TRBV5-1 and TRBV20-1. F measure showed strong co-clustering of same-batch samples. Normalized Chao1 diversity in multiple sclerosis patients fell significantly below that of controls.

cDNA libraries for TCR beta contained unique molecular identifiers. Input amounts of 1 to 10 million T cells were used. These gave approximately 500,000 cDNA molecules, so each molecule approximated one T cell. From the PCR reads, TCRdb called clonotypes with MiXCR, one entry per CDR3 protein. The sample lists hundreds of thousands of distinct CDR3 sequences, roughly two fifths seen once, with about 1.5% in the top ten. The length of the CDR3 is 11 residues. The V gene's germline CDR1 is SQVTM and CDR2 ANQGSEA. V was cut by 2 bases and J by 9 bases, with 8 bases left in between. Comments on this clonotype: Antigen: not known.

The receptor was isolated from a girl aged 5 to 17 with multiple sclerosis. V is TRBV29-1 and J is TRBJ2-1, with D possibly matching TRBD1 (5 bases). Specimen: blood. CDR3 in amino acids: CSVESGIEQFF. In nucleotides, the CDR3 is TGCAGCGTTGAATCAGGGATTGAGCAGTTCTTC.